This TCR beta chain was sequenced during a study of multiple sclerosis patients with progressive multifocal leukoencephalopathy. The study's findings and limits: PML-onset expanded TRB clones were detectable before and during natalizumab therapy.

Remarks on this clone: Its antigen is not identified.

The sample's time point: time of PML onset. Spiked into each PCR were synthetic inline TR CDR3 controls of all V-J pairings. The table came from immunoSEQ multiplex PCR; TCRdb's copy has only in-frame clones and leaves some out. The sample lists approximately 27,000 clones; 85% were seen once. V was cut by 3 bases and J by 0 bases, with 6 bases left in between. CDR3 length: 14 residues. Germline CDR1 and CDR2: SGHRS and YFSETQ. The specimen comprised PBMCs, sampled from a patient treated with natalizumab. This chain links TRBV5-1 with TRBJ2-2; D gene uncertain. This receptor was identified in a woman in her twenties or thirties with progressive multifocal leukoencephalopathy. CDR3 region: CASSWGPNTGELFF. For the CDR3, the DNA is TGCGCCAGCAGCTGGGGTCCGAACACCGGGGAGCTGTTTTTT.